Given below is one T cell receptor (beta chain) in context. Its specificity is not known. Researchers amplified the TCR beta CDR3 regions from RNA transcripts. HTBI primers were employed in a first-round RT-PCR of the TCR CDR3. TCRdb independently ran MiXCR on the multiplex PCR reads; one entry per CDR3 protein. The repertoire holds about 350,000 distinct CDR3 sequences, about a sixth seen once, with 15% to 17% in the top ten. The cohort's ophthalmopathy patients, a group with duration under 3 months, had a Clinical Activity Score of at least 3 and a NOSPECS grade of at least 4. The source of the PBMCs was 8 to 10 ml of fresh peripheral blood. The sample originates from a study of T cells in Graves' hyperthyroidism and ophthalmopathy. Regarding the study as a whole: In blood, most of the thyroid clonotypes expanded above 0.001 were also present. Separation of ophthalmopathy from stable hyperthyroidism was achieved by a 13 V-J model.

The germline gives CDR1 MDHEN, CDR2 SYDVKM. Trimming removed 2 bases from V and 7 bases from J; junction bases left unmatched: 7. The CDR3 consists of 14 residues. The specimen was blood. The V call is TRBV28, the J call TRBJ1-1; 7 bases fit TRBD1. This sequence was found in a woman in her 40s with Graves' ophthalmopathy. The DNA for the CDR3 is TGTGCCAGCAGTTTAAGGCAGGGGGGTGTTGAAGCTTTCTTT. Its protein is CASSLRQGGVEAFF.